Shown below are 10 T cell receptor beta chains from a single sample sequenced in a study of beta chain features in type 1 diabetes. Of the isolated RNA, all was reverse transcribed, and so the sequenced material was expressed TCRB transcripts. Assay: immunoSEQ multiplex PCR; the TCRdb copy retains only in-frame clones and omits some. This sample has roughly 610,000 clones, with about 14% found just once. Sequencing was carried out using naive CD4+ T cells from blood. The source of these receptors is a man between 18 and 29 years old in good health.

This clone was counted a few times. The gene calls are TRBV7-2 and TRBJ2-1, with D possibly matching TRBD2 (6 bases). Trimming pared 11 bases from V and 4 bases from J, leaving 12 bases between. Germline values: CDR1 SGHTA, CDR2 FQGNSA. The CDR3 has 12 amino acids. CDR3 coding DNA: TGTGCCGCGGGGACGACTTACAATGAGCAGTTCTTC. Translation gives CAAGTTYNEQFF. The variable domain in full, with the rest retrieved from reference TRBV7-2 and TRBJ2-1, is GAGVSQSPSNKVTEKGKDVELRCDPISGHTALYWYRQSLGQGLEFLIYFQGNSAPDKSGLPSDRFSAERTGGSVSTLTIQRTQQEDSAVYLCAAGTTYNEQFFGPGTRLTVL.

The gene calls are TRBV7-9 and TRBJ2-3; D is uncertain. V lost 5 bases, J lost 3 bases, and 21 bases lay in between. This CDR3 has 17 residues. Germline CDR1 and CDR2: SEHNR and FQNEAQ (reference sequence). The DNA for the CDR3 is TGTGCCAGCAGCGTCTATCCTGTCTTTCCTGGGACAGATACGCAGTATTTT. It encodes CASSVYPVFPGTDTQYF.

A few counts support this clone. The chain joins TRBV7-2 to TRBJ2-3; 10 bases line up with TRBD1. The length of the CDR3 is 14 residues. Germline loops: CDR1 SGHTA, CDR2 FQGNSA. Trimming cost V 6 bases and J 4 bases; bases outside gene matches: 4. The CDR3 nucleotides are TGTGCCAGCAGGACGACAGGGGGCGCAGATACGCAGTATTTT. It codes for CASRTTGGADTQYF.

The CDR3 coding sequence is TGTGCCAGCAGCGTGGCTGGACAGGGGGCTAGCGCCCTCCACTTT. Its translation is CASSVAGQGASALHF. This chain uses TRBV9 with TRBJ1-6; 11 bases are a match to TRBD1. Trimming cost V 2 bases and J 14 bases; bases outside gene matches: 9. The germline V gene has CDR1 SGDLS and CDR2 YYNGEE. This CDR3 is 15 amino acids long.

The V call is TRBV7-2, the J call TRBJ2-3; TRBD2 agrees at 8 bases. Per the germline V gene, CDR1 is SGHTA and CDR2 is FQGNSA. J lost 0 bases, V lost 4 bases, and 15 bases had no gene match. This CDR3 is 19 amino acids long. DNA of the CDR3: TGTGCCAGCAGCTCGAGCCGTAGGACTAGCCCGACTAGCACAGATACGCAGTATTTT. This translates into CASSSSRRTSPTSTDTQYF.

This chain uses TRBV6-5 with TRBJ2-7, with D possibly matching TRBD1 (6 bases). The length of the CDR3 is 15 residues. V dropped 0 bases and J dropped 2 bases, with 11 bases sitting between them. Germline-derived CDR1 and CDR2 are MNHEY and SVGAGI. The CDR3 DNA is TGTGCCAGCAGTTACTCGTCAGGGGCGGCCTACGAGCAGTACTTC. Protein sequence: CASSYSSGAAYEQYF.

V usage is TRBV10-3 and J usage is TRBJ2-1; D unresolved. V lost 2 bases to trimming and J lost 0 bases, with 20 bases between them. Germline CDR1 reads ENHRY; CDR2 reads SYGVKD. The CDR3 length is 19 residues. DNA of the CDR3: TGTGCCATCAGTGAGCCTCCGGGCCGGGCCGGATTCTCCTACAATGAGCAGTTCTTC. Amino acid sequence: CAISEPPGRAGFSYNEQFF.

The chain has TRBV5-1 and TRBJ2-5, with 8 bases lining up with TRBD2. Germline CDR1 SGHRS, CDR2 YFSETQ. With V trimmed by 2 bases and J by 1 base, 7 bases remained unmatched. This CDR3 comprises 16 residues. Here the CDR3 reads CASSLGLALIQETQYF. CDR3 sequence (DNA): TGCGCCAGCAGCTTAGGACTAGCACTTATCCAAGAGACCCAGTACTTC.

This clone was detected a few times. J is TRBJ2-3 and V is TRBV19, with D perhaps matching TRBD1 (6 bases). The CDR3 is made up of 14 amino acids. The V end was cut by 3 bases, the J end by 3 bases, with 10 bases between. Germline lookup yields CDR1 LNHDA and CDR2 SQIVND (reference sequence). CDR3 bases: TGTGCCAGTAGTATGGATCAGGGGACAGATACGCAGTATTTT. Translation gives CASSMDQGTDTQYF.

The rearrangement joins TRBV9 to TRBJ2-2, with TRBD1 matching over 7 bases. Germline V gives CDR1 SGDLS, CDR2 YYNGEE. V lost 4 bases and J lost 3; bases outside the gene matches: 3. The CDR3 sequence is 14 residues long. The CDR3 protein is CASSPQGDTGELFF. As DNA, the CDR3 is TGTGCCAGCAGCCCCCAGGGGGACACCGGGGAGCTGTTTTTT.